A selection of T cell receptor beta chains follows, all from one sample in a study of cytomegalovirus exposure and HLA in healthy donors. The assay was immunoSEQ multiplex PCR, and TCRdb's table has in-frame clones only and misses some. The sample has over 200,000 clones, over 75% seen once; the top ten hold approximately 2%. Sequencing input: PBMCs. These receptors were taken from a woman aged 18-29 years in good health and CMV-seropositive. Both conserved end residues are part of each CDR3. The D gene is left open where the match is weak. Clone size, where shown, is once, few, many, or a class for clones that have expanded.

clone size	CDR3 length	V gene	D gene	J gene	CDR3 protein	CDR3 DNA
.	15	TRBV5-6	TRBD1	TRBJ1-5	CASSLTGVSSQPQHF	TGTGCCAGCAGTCTGACAGGGGTAAGCAGTCAGCCCCAGCATTTT
once	15	TRBV27	.	TRBJ2-3	CASSFGGPIRDTQYF	TGTGCCAGCAGTTTTGGAGGGCCCATTCGAGATACGCAGTATTTT
once	14	TRBV19	TRBD1	TRBJ1-1	CASSPDRVGTEAFF	TGTGCCAGTAGTCCGGACAGGGTTGGCACTGAAGCTTTCTTT
.	15	TRBV28	.	TRBJ2-2	CASSLIDRDTGELFF	TGTGCCAGCAGTTTAATCGACCGGGACACCGGGGAGCTGTTTTTT
.	18	TRBV28	.	TRBJ1-5	CASSFHPSKDSSNQPQHF	TGTGCCAGCAGTTTTCATCCTTCAAAAGACAGTAGCAATCAGCCCCAGCATTTT
.	15	TRBV21-1	.	TRBJ2-1	CASSTLGDTDDEQFF	TGTGCCAGCAGCACCCTAGGGGACACTGACGATGAGCAGTTCTTC
.	16	TRBV2	TRBD1	TRBJ1-5	CASRAQGADGNQPQHF	TGTGCCAGCAGGGCACAGGGGGCCGACGGCAATCAGCCCCAGCATTTT
.	14	TRBV28	TRBD1	TRBJ2-7	CASRTGTGVGEQYF	TGTGCCAGCAGAACCGGGACAGGGGTGGGCGAGCAGTACTTC
.	13	TRBV6-1	TRBD2	TRBJ2-7	CASSETSGRAQYF	TGTGCCAGCAGCGAGACTAGCGGGAGGGCCCAGTACTTC
.	17	TRBV4-1	TRBD2	TRBJ2-3	CASSPETSLYSTDTQYF	TGCGCCAGCAGCCCAGAGACTAGCCTCTATAGCACAGATACGCAGTATTTT
.	13	TRBV9	TRBD1	TRBJ1-2	CASSGTGTDGYTF	TGTGCCAGCAGCGGAACCGGGACAGACGGCTACACCTTC
.	15	TRBV11-2	.	TRBJ2-1	CASSRWVAGTSEQFF	TGTGCCAGCAGCCGGTGGGTAGCTGGGACAAGTGAGCAGTTCTTC
.	15	TRBV11-1	.	TRBJ2-7	CASSLGPGGYYEQYF	TGTGCCAGCAGCTTGGGGCCGGGCGGATACTACGAGCAGTACTTC
once	15	TRBV5-6	.	TRBJ1-4	CASSLRRDTNEKLFF	TGTGCCAGCAGCTTGCGCCGGGATACTAATGAAAAACTGTTTTTT
.	15	TRBV27	.	TRBJ2-1	CASSLSSVPYNEQFF	TGTGCCAGCAGTTTATCCTCAGTCCCATACAATGAGCAGTTCTTC
.	15	TRBV28	.	TRBJ1-2	CASSLSGDRNYGYTF	TGTGCCAGCAGTTTATCAGGGGACCGTAACTATGGCTACACCTTC
.	16	TRBV28	TRBD1	TRBJ2-7	CASSPSRRQGSYEQYF	TGTGCCAGCAGTCCGAGTCGGCGACAGGGCTCCTACGAGCAGTACTTC
.	16	TRBV9	TRBD1	TRBJ1-1	CASNDPRTGGKTEAFF	TGTGCCAGCAACGACCCACGGACAGGGGGCAAGACTGAAGCTTTCTTT
.	14	TRBV10-3	.	TRBJ1-1	CAISESLANTEAFF	TGTGCCATCAGTGAGTCTCTAGCGAACACTGAAGCTTTCTTT
.	15	TRBV5-1	.	TRBJ2-7	CASSSLRGGTYEQYF	TGCGCCAGCAGCTCCCTTCGGGGCGGGACCTACGAGCAGTACTTC
.	14	TRBV7-2	.	TRBJ1-1	CASSPIQGNTEAFF	TGTGCCAGCAGCCCGATACAGGGGAACACTGAAGCTTTCTTT
.	15	TRBV9	TRBD1	TRBJ2-1	CASSEDRAAYNEQFF	TGTGCCAGCAGCGAGGACAGGGCGGCGTACAATGAGCAGTTCTTC
.	14	TRBV9	TRBD2	TRBJ2-1	CASSASGRAEEQFF	TGTGCCAGCAGCGCTAGCGGGAGGGCTGAGGAGCAGTTCTTC
.	14	TRBV5-1	.	TRBJ2-1	CASSLWTITNEQFF	TGCGCCAGCAGCTTGTGGACTATCACAAATGAGCAGTTCTTC
.	12	TRBV9	.	TRBJ2-3	CASSVVGDTQYF	TGTGCCAGCAGCGTAGTCGGAGATACGCAGTATTTT
.	12	TRBV25-1	.	TRBJ2-1	CASSELAEGQFF	TGTGCCAGCAGTGAATTGGCTGAGGGGCAGTTCTTC
.	16	TRBV9	TRBD2	TRBJ2-2	CASSVVSGSGTGELFF	TGTGCCAGCAGCGTAGTTAGCGGGAGCGGCACCGGGGAGCTGTTTTTT
.	17	TRBV28	TRBD1	TRBJ2-3	CASSRFGTVDSTDTQYF	TGTGCCAGCAGCCGATTCGGGACAGTAGATAGCACAGATACGCAGTATTTT
.	19	TRBV10-2	TRBD2	TRBJ2-3	CASRSGTSGRAVFVDTQYF	TGCGCCAGCAGGTCCGGGACTAGCGGGAGGGCCGTTTTTGTAGATACGCAGTATTTT
.	14	TRBV27	.	TRBJ1-3	CASSLTVSGNTIYF	TGTGCCAGCAGTTTAACAGTCTCTGGAAACACCATATATTTT
.	17	TRBV9	TRBD2	TRBJ2-1	CASSVDAGGRGGDEQFF	TGTGCCAGCAGCGTAGATGCGGGCGGGAGGGGGGGTGATGAGCAGTTCTTC
.	12	TRBV19	.	TRBJ2-1	CASSIRYNEQFF	TGTGCCAGTAGTATTCGTTACAATGAGCAGTTCTTC
.	16	TRBV27	TRBD2	TRBJ2-1	CASTGGGVGSYNEQFF	TGTGCCAGCACCGGGGGAGGGGTAGGGTCCTACAATGAGCAGTTCTTC
.	13	TRBV11-1	.	TRBJ1-1	CASSGGIRTEAFF	TGTGCCAGCAGCGGGGGGATCCGCACTGAAGCTTTCTTT
.	15	TRBV27	.	TRBJ2-1	CATTKVGHRGNEQFF	TGTGCCACCACAAAGGTAGGCCACCGGGGGAATGAGCAGTTCTTC
.	16	TRBV5-1	TRBD2	TRBJ2-4	CASSLWTSGSENIQYF	TGCGCCAGCAGCTTGTGGACTAGCGGGAGTGAAAACATTCAGTACTTC
.	18	TRBV11-3	TRBD2	TRBJ2-3	CASSLGEAGGGGGDTQYF	TGTGCCAGCAGCTTGGGGGAAGCGGGAGGAGGAGGCGGAGATACGCAGTATTTT
.	14	TRBV9	.	TRBJ1-2	CASSVTQGRDGYTF	TGTGCCAGCAGCGTTACGCAGGGGAGGGATGGCTACACCTTC
.	15	TRBV7-8	.	TRBJ2-1	CASSLELRSYNEQFF	TGTGCCAGCAGCTTAGAACTCCGATCCTACAATGAGCAGTTCTTC
.	15	TRBV5-1	.	TRBJ2-7	CASSLGGTLSYEQYF	TGCGCCAGCAGCTTGGGGGGCACCCTCTCCTACGAGCAGTACTTC
few	16	TRBV4-2	.	TRBJ1-2	CASSQERASQDYGYTF	TGTGCCAGCAGCCAAGAGCGGGCCAGTCAAGACTATGGCTACACCTTC
few	14	TRBV4-1	.	TRBJ2-7	CASSLGEGGYEQYF	TGCGCCAGCAGCCTGGGGGAGGGGGGTTACGAGCAGTACTTC
.	15	TRBV28	TRBD2	TRBJ2-7	CASSLRRASGLEQYF	TGTGCCAGCAGTTTACGGAGGGCTAGCGGCCTCGAGCAGTACTTC
.	17	TRBV15	TRBD1	TRBJ1-1	CATSRGIQTGLNTEAFF	TGTGCCACCAGCAGAGGTATTCAGACAGGGCTAAACACTGAAGCTTTCTTT
.	14	TRBV7-6	.	TRBJ2-7	CASSPQRGSYEQYF	TGTGCCAGCAGCCCTCAGCGTGGCTCCTACGAGCAGTACTTC
.	15	TRBV5-6	.	TRBJ2-3	CASKVQGGYTDTQYF	TGTGCCAGCAAGGTTCAAGGGGGATACACAGATACGCAGTATTTT